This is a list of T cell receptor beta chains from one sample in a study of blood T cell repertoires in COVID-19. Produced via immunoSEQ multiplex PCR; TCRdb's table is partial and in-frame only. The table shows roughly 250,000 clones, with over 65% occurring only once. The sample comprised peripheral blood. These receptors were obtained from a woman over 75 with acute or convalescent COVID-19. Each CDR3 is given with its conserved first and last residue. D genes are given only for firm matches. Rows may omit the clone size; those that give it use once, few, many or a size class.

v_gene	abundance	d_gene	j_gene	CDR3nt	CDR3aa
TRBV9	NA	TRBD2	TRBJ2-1	TGTGCCAGCAGCACCCGACTAGCGGGGGACAATGAGCAGTTCTTC	CASSTRLAGDNEQFF
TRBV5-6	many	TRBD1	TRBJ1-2	TGTGCCAGCAGCCCCGGGACAGGGACGAGAGGCTACACCTTC	CASSPGTGTRGYTF
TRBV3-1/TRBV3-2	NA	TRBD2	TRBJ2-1	TGTGCCAGCAGTCAAGCCCTGACTAGCGGGAGTCTGTTCTTC	CASSQALTSGSLFF
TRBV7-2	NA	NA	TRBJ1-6	TGTGCCAGCAGCTTATATTTCGCGGGGATGGTTTCACCCCTCCACTTT	CASSLYFAGMVSPLHF
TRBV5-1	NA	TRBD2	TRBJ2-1	TGCGCCAGCAGCTTGGACCCTAGCGGGAGGAATGAGCAGTTCTTC	CASSLDPSGRNEQFF
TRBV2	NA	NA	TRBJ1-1	TGTGCCAGCATCCCGACCGCCGGGAGATTCCGTGAAGCTTTCTTT	CASIPTAGRFREAFF
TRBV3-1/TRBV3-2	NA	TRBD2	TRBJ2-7	TGTGCCAGCAGTCGACTAGCGGGGGCCTACGAGCAGTACTTC	CASSRLAGAYEQYF
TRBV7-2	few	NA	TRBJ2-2	TGTGCCAGCAGCTTAAGACAGTCGAACACCGGGGAGCTGTTTTTT	CASSLRQSNTGELFF
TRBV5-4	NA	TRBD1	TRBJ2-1	TGTGCCAGCAGTCTGACAGGGGGCAATGAGCAGTTCTTC	CASSLTGGNEQFF
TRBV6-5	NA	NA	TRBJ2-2	TGTGCCAGCAGGAGAGCCCCCCAAAACACCGGGGAGCTGTTTTTT	CASRRAPQNTGELFF
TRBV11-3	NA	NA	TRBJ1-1	TGTGCCAGCAGCCCGGGGGGGTTAACTGAAGCTTTCTTT	CASSPGGLTEAFF
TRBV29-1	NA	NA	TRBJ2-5	TGCAGCGTTGGCCAGGGTGAGACCCAGTACTTC	CSVGQGETQYF
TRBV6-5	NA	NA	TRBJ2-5	TGTGCCAGCAGTCTAACCCAAGAGACCCAGTACTTC	CASSLTQETQYF
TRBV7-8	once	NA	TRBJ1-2	TGTGCCAGCAGCCCAGGCGTCTATGGCTACACCTTC	CASSPGVYGYTF
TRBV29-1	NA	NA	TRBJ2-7	TGCAGCGCCCGAGCGGTGAGCTCCTACGAGCAGTACTTC	CSARAVSSYEQYF
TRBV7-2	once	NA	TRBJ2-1	TGTGCCAGCAGTCGTGACAGCCTCAATGAGCAGTTCTTC	CASSRDSLNEQFF
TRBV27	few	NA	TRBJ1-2	TGTGCCAGCAGTTTAAACCCGGGCAGGGATAAGTATGGCTACACCTTC	CASSLNPGRDKYGYTF
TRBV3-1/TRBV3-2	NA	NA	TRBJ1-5	TGTGCCAGCAGCCAAGAGTCTAGGGGCCAGCCCCAGCATTTT	CASSQESRGQPQHF
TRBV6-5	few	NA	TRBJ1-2	TGTGCCAGCAGTTCCCCCGGGAACAAATATGGCTACACCTTC	CASSSPGNKYGYTF
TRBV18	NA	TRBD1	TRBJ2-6	TGTGCCAGCTCACCGCAGACAGGGGGCTGGTCTGGGGCCAACGTCCTGACTTTC	CASSPQTGGWSGANVLTF
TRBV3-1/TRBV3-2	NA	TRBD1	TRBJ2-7	TGTGCCAGCAGCCCCGCCTCGGGACAGCTAGTTTACGAGCAGTACTTC	CASSPASGQLVYEQYF
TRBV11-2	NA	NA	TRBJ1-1	TGTGCCAGCAGCCGACGGGGCGGGGCCAGGAGTACTGAAGCTTTCTTT	CASSRRGGARSTEAFF
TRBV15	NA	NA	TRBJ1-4	TGTGCCACCAGCAGAGGAGAGGCGCCTGCAACTAATGAAAAACTGTTTTTT	CATSRGEAPATNEKLFF
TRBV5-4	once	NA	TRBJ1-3	TGTGCCAGCAGCCCCACGCGGAATTCTGGAAACACCATATATTTT	CASSPTRNSGNTIYF
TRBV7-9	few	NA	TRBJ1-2	TGTGCCAGCAGCTCAAGGGGGTCCAACTATGGCTACACCTTC	CASSSRGSNYGYTF
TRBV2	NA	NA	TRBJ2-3	TGTGCCAGCAGCGAACAGGGCTGGGGCACAGATACGCAGTATTTT	CASSEQGWGTDTQYF
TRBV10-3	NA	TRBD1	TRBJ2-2	TGTGCCATCAGTGGGGACAGGGGAAAATTTACCGGGGAGCTGTTTTTT	CAISGDRGKFTGELFF
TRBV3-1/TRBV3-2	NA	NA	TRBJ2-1	TGTGCCAGCAGCCAAGGGGGCCTCCAATCCTACAATGAGCAGTTCTTC	CASSQGGLQSYNEQFF
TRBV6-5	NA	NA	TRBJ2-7	TGTGCCAGCAGCCTTTCCCCGGCCTACGAGCAGTACTTC	CASSLSPAYEQYF
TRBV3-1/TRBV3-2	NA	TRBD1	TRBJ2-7	TGTGCCAGCAGCCGCGGACAGGCGACGCGGGAGCAGTACTTC	CASSRGQATREQYF
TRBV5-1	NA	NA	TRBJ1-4	TGCGCCAGCAGCACGGGGGACTCGAGGGAAAAACTGTTTTTT	CASSTGDSREKLFF
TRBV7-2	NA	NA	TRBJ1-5	TGTGCCAGCAGCTTAGGTAGGGCAGGGTATCAGCCCCAGCATTTT	CASSLGRAGYQPQHF
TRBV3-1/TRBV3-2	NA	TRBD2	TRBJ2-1	TGTGCCAGCAGCCTGGGACTAGCGGAAAACAATGAGCAGTTCTTC	CASSLGLAENNEQFF
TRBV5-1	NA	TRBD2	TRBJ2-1	TGCGCCAGCAGCCCCACAGCGGGGTCCGGGCAGTTCTTC	CASSPTAGSGQFF
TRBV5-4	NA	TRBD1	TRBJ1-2	TGTGCCAGCAGCAGACCATTCGGGACAGGAGACTATGGCTACACCTTC	CASSRPFGTGDYGYTF
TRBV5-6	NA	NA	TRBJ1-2	TGTGCCAGCACCCTTAATCAGGGCTACACCTTC	CASTLNQGYTF
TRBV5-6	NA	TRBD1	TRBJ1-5	TGTGCCAGCAGCACAGGACAGGGGCCTCAGCCCCAGCATTTT	CASSTGQGPQPQHF
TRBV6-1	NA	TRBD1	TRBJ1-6	TGTGCCAGCAGTGTATCAGGGGGCAGAATGGGTTCACCCCTCCACTTT	CASSVSGGRMGSPLHF
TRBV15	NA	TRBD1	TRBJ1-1	TGTGCCACCAGCCGGGGACAGGGGGGTTTTTCTGAAGCTTTCTTT	CATSRGQGGFSEAFF
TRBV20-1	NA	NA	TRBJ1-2	TGCAGTGCTAGTAGTGGGGCGGGAGGCTACACCTTC	CSASSGAGGYTF
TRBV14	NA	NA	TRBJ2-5	TGTGCCAGCAGCCAAAAGGGGATGGAGGAGACCCAGTACTTC	CASSQKGMEETQYF
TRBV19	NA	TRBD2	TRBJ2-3	TGTGCCAGTAGTAGCAGCGGGGGGGCCGGAGATACGCAGTATTTT	CASSSSGGAGDTQYF
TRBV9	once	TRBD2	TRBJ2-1	TGTGCCAGCAGCGTCGCGACTAGCGGGGTCAATGAGCAGTTCTTC	CASSVATSGVNEQFF
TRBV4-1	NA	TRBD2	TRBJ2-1	TGCGCCAGCAGCCAAGTGGGCCTAGCGGGGGCCTACCAGCAGTTCTTC	CASSQVGLAGAYQQFF
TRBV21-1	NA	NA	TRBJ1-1	TGTGCCAGCAGCACTGGCGAGGGGACAGCCATGAACACTGAAGCTTTCTTT	CASSTGEGTAMNTEAFF
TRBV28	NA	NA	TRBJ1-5	TGTGCCAGCAGTTTGGGAGAAAATCAGCCCCAGCATTTT	CASSLGENQPQHF
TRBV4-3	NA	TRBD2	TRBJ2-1	TGCGCCAGCAGCCAAGCCGCGCCCGGCGAGCGGGGGTCAAATGAGCAGTTCTTC	CASSQAAPGERGSNEQFF